This TCR beta chain was profiled in a study of cytomegalovirus exposure and HLA in healthy donors. V was clipped by 5 bases and J by 7 bases; unmatched bases: 9. CDR3 length: 16 amino acids. From germline, CDR1 is LNHDA and CDR2 SQIVND (reference sequence). Findings and caveats of the study: An apparent linkage of common viral pathogens to several of the most significant clusters emerged in a later analysis. In a later analysis, productive TCRs from donors in an Asian-associated ancestry cluster reportedly carried fewer N-insertions than the cohort mean.

The PCR contained 60 Vbeta and 13 Jbeta primers. Profiled with immunoSEQ multiplex PCR; TCRdb holds only in-frame clones, not every one. The sample yields some 160,000 clones, 84% seen once. This clone appeared once. Its antigen is unidentified. The chain combines TRBV19 with TRBJ2-1, with 12 bases fitting TRBD2. Material for sequencing was PBMCs. This TCR derives from a man aged 45-65 years in good health and CMV-seropositive. CDR3 in DNA: TGTGCCAGTAGTGATCCGGGACTAGCGGGCACTAATGAGCAGTTCTTC. Protein product: CASSDPGLAGTNEQFF.